This TCR beta chain came from a study of response to subunit inactivated influenza vaccine. This clonotype was seen more than once but under ten times. The germline V gene encodes CDR1 SQVTM and CDR2 ANQGSEA. Trimming took 6 bases from V and 7 from J, leaving 16 bases between them. This CDR3 has 12 residues. TCRdb fed the RT-PCR reads into MiXCR, producing one record per CDR3 protein. The data show around 790,000 distinct CDR3 sequences, less than 25% seen once. This clonotype was sampled from a man between 45 and 60 years old who received an inactivated influenza vaccine. This chain joins TRBV29-1 and TRBJ2-7; the D gene is possibly TRBD2 (5 bases). Specimen: PBMCs from blood, collected roughly 5 days after vaccination. The CDR3 sequence is CSVGEGLREQYF. In nucleotides, the CDR3 is TGCAGCGTCGGTGAGGGTCTGCGGGAGCAGTACTTC.